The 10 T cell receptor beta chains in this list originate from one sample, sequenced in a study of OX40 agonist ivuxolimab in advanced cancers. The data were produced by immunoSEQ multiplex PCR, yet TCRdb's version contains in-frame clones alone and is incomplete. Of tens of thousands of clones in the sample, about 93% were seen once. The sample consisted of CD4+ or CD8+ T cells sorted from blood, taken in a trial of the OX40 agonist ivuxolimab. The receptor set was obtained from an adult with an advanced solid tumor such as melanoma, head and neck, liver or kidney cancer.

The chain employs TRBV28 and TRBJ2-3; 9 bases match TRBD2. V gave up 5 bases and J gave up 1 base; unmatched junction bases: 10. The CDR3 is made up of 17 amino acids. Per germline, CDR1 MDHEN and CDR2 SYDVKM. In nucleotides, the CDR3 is TGTGCCAGCAGTAGGCTAGCGGGGAGCCTCCGCACAGATACGCAGTATTTT. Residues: CASSRLAGSLRTDTQYF.

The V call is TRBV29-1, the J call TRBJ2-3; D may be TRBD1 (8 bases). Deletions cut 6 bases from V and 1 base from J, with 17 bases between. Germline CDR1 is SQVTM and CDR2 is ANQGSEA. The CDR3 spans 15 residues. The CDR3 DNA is TGCAGCGTGAGGGAGGGACAGGATCGCACAGATACGCAGTATTTT. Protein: CSVREGQDRTDTQYF.

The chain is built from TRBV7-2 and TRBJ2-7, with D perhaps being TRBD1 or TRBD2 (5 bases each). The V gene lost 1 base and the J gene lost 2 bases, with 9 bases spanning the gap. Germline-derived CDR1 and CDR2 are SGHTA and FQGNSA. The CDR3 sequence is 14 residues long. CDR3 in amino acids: CASSLVGTAYEQYF. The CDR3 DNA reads TGTGCCAGCAGCTTAGTTGGGACCGCCTACGAGCAGTACTTC.

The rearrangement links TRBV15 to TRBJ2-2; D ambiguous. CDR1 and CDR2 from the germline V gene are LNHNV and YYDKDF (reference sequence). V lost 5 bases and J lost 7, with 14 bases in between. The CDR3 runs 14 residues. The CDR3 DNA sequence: TGTGCCACCAGCGCTTCTGCTAGTCACGGGGAGCTGTTTTTT. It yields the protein CATSASASHGELFF. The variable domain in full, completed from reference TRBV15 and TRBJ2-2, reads DAMVIQNPRYQVTQFGKPVTLSCSQTLNHNVMYWYQQKSSQAPKLLFHYYDKDFNNEADTPDNFQSRRPNTSFCFLDIRSPGLGDTAMYLCATSASASHGELFFGEGSRLTVL.

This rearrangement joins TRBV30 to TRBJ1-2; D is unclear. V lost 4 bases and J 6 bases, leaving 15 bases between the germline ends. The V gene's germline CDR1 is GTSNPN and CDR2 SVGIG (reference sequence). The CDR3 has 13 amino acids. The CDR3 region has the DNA TGTGCCTGGAACCGCAGTCCAGGTCATGGCTACACCTTC. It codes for CAWNRSPGHGYTF.

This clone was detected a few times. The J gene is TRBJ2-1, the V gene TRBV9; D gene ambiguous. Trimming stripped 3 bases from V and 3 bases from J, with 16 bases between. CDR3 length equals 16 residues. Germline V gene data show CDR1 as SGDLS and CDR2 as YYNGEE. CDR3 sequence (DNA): TGTGCCAGCAGCGCCCAGCTCTCCCCGGGCTACAATGAGCAGTTCTTC. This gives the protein CASSAQLSPGYNEQFF.

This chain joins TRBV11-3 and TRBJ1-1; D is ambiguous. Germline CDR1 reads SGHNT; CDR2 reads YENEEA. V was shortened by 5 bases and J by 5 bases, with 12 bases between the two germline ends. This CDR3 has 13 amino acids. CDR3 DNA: TGTGCCAGCAGCCCCGACGCCCGGACTGAAGCTTTCTTT. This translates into CASSPDARTEAFF.

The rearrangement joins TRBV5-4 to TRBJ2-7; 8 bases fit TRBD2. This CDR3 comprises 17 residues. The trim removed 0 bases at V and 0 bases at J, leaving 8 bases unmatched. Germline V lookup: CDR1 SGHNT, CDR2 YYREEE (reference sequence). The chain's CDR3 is CASSLGTSGGASYEQYF. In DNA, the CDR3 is TGTGCCAGCAGCTTGGGTACTAGCGGAGGAGCCTCCTACGAGCAGTACTTC.

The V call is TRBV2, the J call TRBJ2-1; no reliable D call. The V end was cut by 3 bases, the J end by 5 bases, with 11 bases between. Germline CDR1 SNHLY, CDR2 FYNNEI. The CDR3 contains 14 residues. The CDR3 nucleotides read TGTGCCAGCAGTGAGACGTTCCTAAACAATGAGCAGTTCTTC. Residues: CASSETFLNNEQFF.

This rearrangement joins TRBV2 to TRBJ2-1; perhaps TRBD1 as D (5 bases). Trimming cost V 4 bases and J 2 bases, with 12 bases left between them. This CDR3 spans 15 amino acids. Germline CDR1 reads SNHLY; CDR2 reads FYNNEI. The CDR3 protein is CASSGGHRTYNEQFF. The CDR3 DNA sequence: TGTGCCAGCAGTGGCGGACACCGGACCTACAATGAGCAGTTCTTC.